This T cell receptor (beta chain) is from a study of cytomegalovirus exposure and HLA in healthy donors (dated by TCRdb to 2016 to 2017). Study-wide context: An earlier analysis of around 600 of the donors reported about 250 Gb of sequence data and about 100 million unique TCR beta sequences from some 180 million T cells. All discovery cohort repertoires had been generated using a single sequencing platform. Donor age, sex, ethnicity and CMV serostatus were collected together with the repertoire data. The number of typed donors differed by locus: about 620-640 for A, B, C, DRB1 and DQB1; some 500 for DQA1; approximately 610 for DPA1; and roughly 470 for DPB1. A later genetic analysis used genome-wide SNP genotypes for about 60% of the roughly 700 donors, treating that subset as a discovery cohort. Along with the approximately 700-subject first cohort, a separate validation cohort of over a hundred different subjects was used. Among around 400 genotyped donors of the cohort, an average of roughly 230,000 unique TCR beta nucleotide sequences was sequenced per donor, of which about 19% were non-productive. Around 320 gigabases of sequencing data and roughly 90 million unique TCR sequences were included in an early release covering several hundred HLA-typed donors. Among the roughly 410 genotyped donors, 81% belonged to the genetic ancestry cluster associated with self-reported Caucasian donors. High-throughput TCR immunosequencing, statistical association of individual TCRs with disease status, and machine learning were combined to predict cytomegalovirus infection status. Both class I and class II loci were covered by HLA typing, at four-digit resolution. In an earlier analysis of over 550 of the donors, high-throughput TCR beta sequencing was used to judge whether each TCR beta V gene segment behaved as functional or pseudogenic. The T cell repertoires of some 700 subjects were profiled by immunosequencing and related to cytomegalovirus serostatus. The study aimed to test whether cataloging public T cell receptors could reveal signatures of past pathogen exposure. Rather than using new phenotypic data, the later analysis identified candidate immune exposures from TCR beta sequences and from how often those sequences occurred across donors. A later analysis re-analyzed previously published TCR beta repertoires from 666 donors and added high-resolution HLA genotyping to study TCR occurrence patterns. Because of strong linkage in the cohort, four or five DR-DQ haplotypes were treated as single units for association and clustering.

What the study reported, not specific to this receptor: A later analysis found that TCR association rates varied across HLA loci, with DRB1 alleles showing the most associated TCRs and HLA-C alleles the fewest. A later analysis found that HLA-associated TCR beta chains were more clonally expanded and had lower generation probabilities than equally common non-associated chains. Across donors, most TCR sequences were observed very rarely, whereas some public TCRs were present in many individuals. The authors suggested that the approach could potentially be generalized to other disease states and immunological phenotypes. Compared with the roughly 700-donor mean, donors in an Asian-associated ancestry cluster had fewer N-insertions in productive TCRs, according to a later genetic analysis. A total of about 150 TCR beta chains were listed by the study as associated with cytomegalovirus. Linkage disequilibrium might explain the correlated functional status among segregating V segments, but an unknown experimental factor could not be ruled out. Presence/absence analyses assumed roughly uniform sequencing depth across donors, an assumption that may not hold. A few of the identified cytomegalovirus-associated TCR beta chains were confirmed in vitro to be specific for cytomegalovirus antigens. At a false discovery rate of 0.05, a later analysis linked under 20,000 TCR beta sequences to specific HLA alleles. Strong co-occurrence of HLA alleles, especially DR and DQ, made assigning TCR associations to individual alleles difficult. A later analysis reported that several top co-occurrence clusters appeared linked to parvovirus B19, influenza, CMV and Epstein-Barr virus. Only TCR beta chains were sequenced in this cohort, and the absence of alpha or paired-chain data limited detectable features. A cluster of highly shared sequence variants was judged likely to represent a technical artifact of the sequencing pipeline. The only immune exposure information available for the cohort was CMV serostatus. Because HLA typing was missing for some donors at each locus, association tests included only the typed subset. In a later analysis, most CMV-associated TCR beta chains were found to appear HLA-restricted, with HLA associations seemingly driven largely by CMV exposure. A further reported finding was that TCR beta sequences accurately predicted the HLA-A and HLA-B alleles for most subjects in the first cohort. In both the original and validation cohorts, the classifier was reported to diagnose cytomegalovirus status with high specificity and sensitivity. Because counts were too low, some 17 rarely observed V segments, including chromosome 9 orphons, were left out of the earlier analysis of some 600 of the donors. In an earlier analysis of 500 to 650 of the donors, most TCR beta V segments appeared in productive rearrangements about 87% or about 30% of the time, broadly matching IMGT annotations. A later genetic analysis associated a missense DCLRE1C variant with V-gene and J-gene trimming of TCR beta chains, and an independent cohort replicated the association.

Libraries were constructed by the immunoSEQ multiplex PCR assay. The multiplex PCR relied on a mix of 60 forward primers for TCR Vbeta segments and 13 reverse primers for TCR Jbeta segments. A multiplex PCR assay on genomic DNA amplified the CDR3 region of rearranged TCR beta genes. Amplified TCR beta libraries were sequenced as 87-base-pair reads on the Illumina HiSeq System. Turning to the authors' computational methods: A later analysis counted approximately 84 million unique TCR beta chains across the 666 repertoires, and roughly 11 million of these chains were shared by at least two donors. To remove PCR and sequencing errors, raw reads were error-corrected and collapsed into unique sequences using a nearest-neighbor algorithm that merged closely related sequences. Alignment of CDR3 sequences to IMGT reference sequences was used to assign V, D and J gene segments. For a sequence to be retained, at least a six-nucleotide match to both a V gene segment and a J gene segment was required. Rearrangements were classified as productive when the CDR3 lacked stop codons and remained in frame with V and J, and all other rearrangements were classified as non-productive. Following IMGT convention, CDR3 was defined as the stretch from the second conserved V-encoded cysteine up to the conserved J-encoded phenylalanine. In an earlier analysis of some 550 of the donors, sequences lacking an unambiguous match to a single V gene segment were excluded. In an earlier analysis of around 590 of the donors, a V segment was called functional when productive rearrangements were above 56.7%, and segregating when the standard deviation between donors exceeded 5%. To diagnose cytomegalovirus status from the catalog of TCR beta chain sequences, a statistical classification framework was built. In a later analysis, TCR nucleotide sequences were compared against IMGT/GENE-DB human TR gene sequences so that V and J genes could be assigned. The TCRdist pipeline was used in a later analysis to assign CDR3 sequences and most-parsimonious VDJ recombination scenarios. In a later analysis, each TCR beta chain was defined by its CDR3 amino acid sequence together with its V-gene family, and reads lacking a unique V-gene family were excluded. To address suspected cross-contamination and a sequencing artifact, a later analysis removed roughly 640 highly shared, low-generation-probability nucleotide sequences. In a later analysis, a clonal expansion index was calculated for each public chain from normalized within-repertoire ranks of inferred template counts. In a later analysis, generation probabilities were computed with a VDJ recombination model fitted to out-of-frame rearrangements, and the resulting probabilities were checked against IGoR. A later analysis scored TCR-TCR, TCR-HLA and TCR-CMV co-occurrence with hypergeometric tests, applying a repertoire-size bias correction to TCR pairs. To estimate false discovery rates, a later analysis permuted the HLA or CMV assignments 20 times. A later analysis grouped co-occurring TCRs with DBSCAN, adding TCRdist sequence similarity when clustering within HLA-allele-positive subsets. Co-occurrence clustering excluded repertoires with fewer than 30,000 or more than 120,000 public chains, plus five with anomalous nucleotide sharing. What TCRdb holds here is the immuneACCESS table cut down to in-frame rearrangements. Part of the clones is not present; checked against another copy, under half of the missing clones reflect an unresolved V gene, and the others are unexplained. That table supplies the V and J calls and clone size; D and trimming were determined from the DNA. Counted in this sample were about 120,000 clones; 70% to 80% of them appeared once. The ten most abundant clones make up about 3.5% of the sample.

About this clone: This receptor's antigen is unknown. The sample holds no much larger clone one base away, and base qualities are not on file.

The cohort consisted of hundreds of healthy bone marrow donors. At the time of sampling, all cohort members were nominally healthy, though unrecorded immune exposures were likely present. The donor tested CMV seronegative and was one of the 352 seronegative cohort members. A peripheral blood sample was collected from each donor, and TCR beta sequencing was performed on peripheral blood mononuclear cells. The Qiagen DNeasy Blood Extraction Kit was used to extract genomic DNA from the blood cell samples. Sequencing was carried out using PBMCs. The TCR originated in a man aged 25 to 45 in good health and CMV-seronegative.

In nucleotide form, the sequence is TGTGCCGCGGTGCAGCTTAGGTCGAACACTGAAGCTTTCTTT. It translates as CAAVQLRSNTEAFF. This receptor chain uses TRBV28 and TRBJ1-1; confidence is insufficient to name the D gene. Sequences MDHEN (CDR1) and SYDVKM (CDR2) are obtained from the germline V gene. Relative to germline, V is 11 bases shorter and J is 1 base shorter, with 17 bases between their ends. The CDR3 runs 14 amino acids, cysteine and phenylalanine included. Only the CDR3 DNA stays, 42 bases, in frame from base 1.